This T cell receptor beta chain is drawn from a study of shared clonotypes between healthy human individuals. The trim removed 8 bases at V and 4 bases at J, leaving 9 bases unmatched. CDR3 length: 13 amino acids. Germline V CDR1 and CDR2: SGHRS, YFSETQ. This table comes from immunoSEQ multiplex PCR, and its TCRdb copy is limited to in-frame clones, with some not included. The sample holds about 2 million clones, 85% to 95% seen once. The chain links TRBV5-1 to TRBJ2-7; 7 bases match TRBD1. The sequence came from a man aged 18 to 30 in good health. Sequenced input: naive CD4+ T cells sorted from blood. Subset denoted: CD45RA+ positively selected. Written as DNA, the CDR3 is TGCGCCAGTGGGACAGACCCTAAATACGAGCAGTACTTC. Protein: CASGTDPKYEQYF.